This T cell receptor (beta chain) originates from a study of T cells after posttransplantation cyclophosphamide. Study-wide points: Skin or GI-infiltrating T cells shared few TRB sequences with blood.

Of note for this clone: Antigen specificity is unknown.

The CDR3 length is 15 residues. V trimming: 6 bases; J trimming: 2 bases; junction bases outside the gene matches: 8. CDR1 is SGDLS, CDR2 YYNGEE, per germline. The assay was immunoSEQ multiplex PCR, and TCRdb's table has in-frame clones only and misses some. This sample carries tens of thousands of clones, none of them present only once. The rearrangement joins TRBV9 to TRBJ2-3; 8 bases match TRBD1. This sequence was found in a woman in her sixties in good health, CMV-negative, and a related stem cell transplant donor. Sequences were obtained from PBMCs. Here the CDR3 DNA reads TGTGCCAGCACCTCCAGGGGGCAGTTCACAGATACGCAGTATTTT. This sequence encodes CASTSRGQFTDTQYF.